A few counts support the clone carrying this T cell receptor (beta chain). Antigen unknown. Time point noted: persistent/refractory GD, antithyroid drugs over 5 years with positive TRAb. Construction of the TCR library relied on RNA isolated from PBMCs. The data were taken from a study of regulatory T cells in long-lasting Graves disease. Assembly of TCR beta libraries relied on iRepertoire HTBI primers together with Arm-PCR of CDR3 regions. TCRdb ran MiXCR on the multiplex PCR reads and lists one entry per CDR3 protein. This sample has under 450,000 distinct CDR3 sequences, with approximately 25% found just once. Study-level findings and limits: There was favoring of TRBV28, TRBJ1-2 and TRBJ2-5 in persistent disease.

Between the trimmed V and J ends, which lost 4 bases and 0 bases, there was a span of 16 bases. The CDR3 is 16 amino acids. Germline loops: CDR1 SGHDT, CDR2 YYEEEE. The TCR sequence derives from a woman aged 40 to 55 with Graves disease. The sequenced sample was peripheral blood mononuclear cells (PBMCs), obtained when the disease was refractory, from a patient treated with antithyroid drugs. The V gene is TRBV5-6, the J gene TRBJ1-2; D might be TRBD1 (5 bases). The CDR3 spells CASSRPRTTANYGYTF. In DNA, the CDR3 is TGTGCCAGCAGCAGACCCAGGACAACAGCTAACTATGGCTACACCTTC.